These 30 T cell receptor beta chains were sequenced from one sample in a study of blood T cell repertoires in COVID-19. TCRdb's copy holds only in-frame clones and misses some; the assay was immunoSEQ multiplex PCR. Of hundreds of thousands of clones listed, about 90% are singletons. Specimen: peripheral blood. The receptors were gathered from a man in his fifties or sixties with COVID-19, enrolled during active disease.

The J gene is TRBJ1-1, the V gene TRBV6-5; D is uncertain. Trimming pared 0 bases from V and 6 bases from J, leaving 14 bases between. CDR1 is MNHEY and CDR2 is SVGAGI in the germline V gene. The CDR3 is 15 amino acids. The CDR3 spells CASSYSLSSTPEAFF. DNA for the CDR3: TGTGCCAGCAGTTACTCGCTCTCGAGTACCCCTGAAGCTTTCTTT.

The V gene is TRBV29-1, the J gene TRBJ2-7; the match to TRBD1 covers 9 bases. The V segment lost 6 bases and the J segment 5 bases; nucleotides outside the gene matches: 8. The CDR3 sequence is 13 residues long. Germline CDR1 and CDR2: SQVTM and ANQGSEA. CDR3 nucleotide sequence: TGCAGCGTCGCGGGACAGGGCCTGGACGAGCAGTACTTC. It encodes CSVAGQGLDEQYF.

The DNA of the CDR3 is TGCGCCAGCAGCTCCTTAGACAGGGGGGGAATCACAGATACGCAGTATTTT. It yields the protein CASSSLDRGGITDTQYF. The genes are TRBV5-1 and TRBJ2-3, with TRBD1 identical over 9 bases. V lost 3 bases, J lost 2 bases, and 10 bases stayed unmatched. Germline V gene sequence: CDR1 SGHRS, CDR2 YFSETQ. The CDR3 is 17 amino acids.

This chain uses TRBV21-1 with TRBJ1-5. TRBV21-1 is designated a pseudogene. CDR3 length equals 16 residues. CDR3 protein: CASSRFWGGVNQPQHF. The CDR3 DNA is TGTGCCAGCAGCAGGTTTTGGGGGGGAGTTAATCAGCCCCAGCATTTT.

V and J are TRBV28 and TRBJ2-3; TRBD2 aligns across 13 bases. Germline lookup yields CDR1 MDHEN and CDR2 SYDVKM. J was trimmed by 2 bases and V by 8 bases; bases with no gene match: 1. The CDR3 is 14 amino acids. The CDR3 reads CASGLAGATDTQYF. The CDR3 DNA sequence: TGTGCCAGCGGACTAGCGGGAGCCACAGATACGCAGTATTTT.

The chain uses TRBV9 and TRBJ2-1; D perhaps matches TRBD2 (6 bases). Germline CDR1 reads SGDLS; CDR2 reads YYNGEE. The CDR3 has 14 residues. Deletions cut 4 bases from V and 9 bases from J, with 17 bases between. CDR3 nucleotides: TGTGCCAGCAGCACCGAGACCGGGCGGGGTGAGCAGTTCTTC. It translates to CASSTETGRGEQFF. Drawing the rest from reference TRBV9 and TRBJ2-1, the complete variable domain is DSGVTQTPKHLITATGQRVTLRCSPRSGDLSVYWYQQSLDQGLQFLIQYYNGEERAKGNILERFSAQQFPDLHSELNLSSLELGDSALYFCASSTETGRGEQFFGPGTRLTVL.

V usage is TRBV28 and J usage is TRBJ2-3; D is uncertain. Trimming left V 4 bases short and J 7 bases short, with 9 bases between. The CDR3 loop spans 12 amino acids. The V gene's germline CDR1 is MDHEN and CDR2 SYDVKM. Here the CDR3 DNA reads TGTGCCAGCAGTTCTTTGGCCTATACGCAGTATTTT. The encoded protein is CASSSLAYTQYF.

The V call is TRBV18, the J call TRBJ2-1; D perhaps matches TRBD1 (5 bases). The V end was cut by 4 bases, the J end by 7 bases, with 11 bases between. CDR3 length equals 13 residues. CDR1 is KGHSH, CDR2 LQKENI, per germline. The CDR3 coding sequence is TGTGCCAGCTCACTTCAGGGCACAAATGAGCAGTTCTTC. Its protein is CASSLQGTNEQFF.

The V and J genes are TRBV29-1 and TRBJ2-1, with TRBD2 matching 11 bases. CDR1 is SQVTM, CDR2 ANQGSEA, per germline. This CDR3 is built from 15 residues. Trimming removed 8 bases from V and 5 bases from J; junction bases left unmatched: 11. The CDR3 DNA is TGCAGCTCAAAGGGACTAGCGGTAAATAACAATGAGCAGTTCTTC. Translated, it gives CSSKGLAVNNNEQFF.

The V gene is TRBV19, the J gene TRBJ2-6; D might be TRBD1 (6 bases). CDR1 and CDR2 (germline): LNHDA, SQIVND (reference sequence). V lost 3 bases to trimming and J lost 2 bases, with 8 bases between them. This CDR3 spans 15 amino acids. The CDR3 DNA is TGTGCCAGTAGTATTACAGGGCCTGGGGCCAACGTCCTGACTTTC. Translated, it gives CASSITGPGANVLTF.

J is TRBJ1-6 and V is TRBV12-3 or TRBV12-4; D might be TRBD1 (5 bases). Trimming removed 5 bases from V and 7 bases from J, with 9 bases in between. The length of the CDR3 is 13 residues. CDR3 in DNA: TGTGCCAGCAGTGACAGAGAAAATTCACCCCTCCACTTT. It codes for CASSDRENSPLHF.

The genes are TRBV20-1 and TRBJ2-7; TRBD2 matches 7 bases. CDR3 length equals 11 residues. Losses at the gene ends were 6 bases for V and 3 bases for J; bases not matched to a gene: 2. CDR1 and CDR2 (germline): DFQATT, SNEGSKA (reference sequence). The CDR3 sequence: CSASGGYEQYF. In DNA, the CDR3 is TGCAGTGCCTCGGGGGGCTACGAGCAGTACTTC.

The genes are TRBV2 and TRBJ1-5, with unresolved D. The CDR3 runs 12 residues. V dropped 6 bases and J dropped 11 bases, with 14 bases sitting between them. Germline V gene sequence: CDR1 SNHLY, CDR2 FYNNEI. This CDR3 reads CASSRRAGSQHF. The DNA for the CDR3 is TGTGCCAGCAGCCGTCGCGCAGGTTCCCAGCATTTT.

CDR3 nucleotides: TGTGCCAGCAGCCTCCGGGACGGACTAATCACGCCTTCCTACGAGCAGTACTTC. It codes for CASSLRDGLITPSYEQYF. The chain recombines TRBV3-1 (or the pseudogene TRBV3-2) with TRBJ2-7, with a tentative D call TRBD2 (6 bases). The CDR3 has 18 residues. CDR1 and CDR2 from the germline V gene are LGHDT and YNNKEL (reference sequence). Trimming removed 4 bases at V and 1 base at J, with 23 bases between.

This chain uses TRBV12-3 or TRBV12-4 with TRBJ2-1, with a weak D call TRBD1 (5 bases). The germline V and J ends were trimmed by 7 bases and 9 bases, with 16 bases remaining between them. This CDR3 is 13 amino acids long. The CDR3 here is CASKGAPMGEQFF. The CDR3 nucleotides read TGTGCCAGCAAAGGGGCCCCAATGGGTGAGCAGTTCTTC.

Notes on this clone: The junction departs from germline at one end; a sequencing error may be responsible. The chain couples TRBV2 to TRBJ2-7; D remains ambiguous. Looked up from germline, CDR1 is SNHLY and CDR2 is FYNNEI. This CDR3 is 12 amino acids long. The CDR3, as DNA: TGTGCCAGCAGTGAAAAGGTGGAGTTGAGGCACTTC. It specifies CASSEKVELRHF.

This sequence joins TRBV28 and TRBJ1-2; 7 nucleotides line up with TRBD1. CDR1 and CDR2 (germline): MDHEN, SYDVKM. The CDR3 consists of 14 residues. Trimming took 6 bases from V and 4 from J; bases not matched to a gene: 8. The CDR3: CASRYRGRAYGYTF. The CDR3 coding sequence is TGTGCCAGCAGGTACAGGGGCCGGGCCTATGGCTACACCTTC.

V and J are TRBV5-1 and TRBJ1-1, with 8 bases identical to TRBD1. Looked up from germline, CDR1 is SGHRS and CDR2 is YFSETQ. The CDR3 loop spans 13 amino acids. The trim removed 4 bases at V and 7 bases at J, leaving 6 bases unmatched. CDR3 in amino acids: CASSPGGTGEAFF. CDR3 sequence (DNA): TGCGCCAGCAGCCCTGGGGGGACAGGTGAAGCTTTCTTT. Looking up the rest from reference TRBV5-1 and TRBJ1-1 gives the full variable domain: KAGVTQTPRYLIKTRGQQVTLSCSPISGHRSVSWYQQTPGQGLQFLFEYFSETQRNKGNFPGRFSGRQFSNSRSEMNVSTLELGDSALYLCASSPGGTGEAFFGQGTRLTVV.

In nucleotides, the CDR3 is TGCGCCAGCAGCCCAAGTACAGGGGGCTTTGCCGGGGAGCTGTTTTTT. Protein product: CASSPSTGGFAGELFF. This chain uses TRBV4-1 with TRBJ2-2; the match to TRBD1 covers 9 bases. The CDR3 length is 16 residues. The V gene's germline CDR1 is MGHRA and CDR2 YSYEKL. V lost 4 bases to trimming and J lost 6 bases; unmatched junction nucleotides: 9.

The genes are TRBV28 and TRBJ2-7; TRBD1 agrees at 8 bases. The germline V gene encodes CDR1 MDHEN and CDR2 SYDVKM. V gave up 6 bases and J gave up 3 bases; unmatched junction bases: 7. CDR3 length equals 14 residues. Written as DNA, the CDR3 is TGTGCCAGCAGCCCTCAGGGGGCTTACTACGAGCAGTACTTC. Translation gives CASSPQGAYYEQYF.

The V call is TRBV28, the J call TRBJ2-7; TRBD1 might be the D (6 bases). Trimming took off 5 bases at V and 7 bases at J, with 21 bases between the two ends. The CDR3 consists of 15 residues. CDR1 MDHEN and CDR2 SYDVKM come from the germline V gene. The CDR3 DNA reads TGTGCCAGCAGTCCAGGGGCCCAGGGGTCAGAAGAGCAGTACTTC. Its translation is CASSPGAQGSEEQYF.

J is TRBJ2-7 and V is TRBV19; 8 bases fit TRBD2. CDR3 length: 14 residues. The germline gives CDR1 LNHDA, CDR2 SQIVND (reference sequence). V trimming: 4 bases; J trimming: 3 bases; junction bases outside the gene matches: 5. The CDR3 DNA reads TGTGCCAGTAGTACCCAGCGGGGGAACTACGAGCAGTACTTC. This translates into CASSTQRGNYEQYF.

The J gene is TRBJ1-4, the V gene TRBV5-1; D remains ambiguous. The V end lost 2 bases, the J end lost 3 bases, and 17 bases lay between the germline ends. Per germline, CDR1 SGHRS and CDR2 YFSETQ. CDR3 length: 17 residues. The CDR3 coding sequence is TGCGCCAGCAGCTTAAGCGGCAGTCGGTTAGCTAATGAAAAACTGTTTTTT. It specifies CASSLSGSRLANEKLFF.

The chain is built from TRBV3-1 (or the pseudogene TRBV3-2) and TRBJ1-6; 7 bases agree with TRBD1. This CDR3 has 17 amino acids. The trim removed 2 bases at V and 8 bases at J, leaving 12 bases unmatched. From germline, CDR1 is LGHDT and CDR2 YNNKEL (reference sequence). CDR3: CASSQSSFPQGDSPLHF. Here the CDR3 DNA reads TGTGCCAGCAGCCAATCATCCTTTCCCCAGGGGGATTCACCCCTCCACTTT.

The V and J genes are TRBV7-8 and TRBJ1-2; D gene uncertain. The CDR3 has 14 residues. Per germline, CDR1 SGHVS and CDR2 FQNEAQ. Trimming shortened V by 2 bases and J by 5 bases, and 12 bases separated the two germline ends. DNA for the CDR3: TGTGCCAGCAGCTTACAGGTTTCCCGTTATGGCTACACCTTC. Translated: CASSLQVSRYGYTF.

This chain uses TRBV29-1 with TRBJ2-2; D is possibly TRBD2 (5 bases). This CDR3 contains 14 residues. V shed 6 bases and J shed 4 bases, with 15 bases lying between them. In germline, CDR1 is SQVTM, CDR2 ANQGSEA. CDR3 in amino acids: CSVGKGIGTGELFF. CDR3 nucleotide sequence: TGCAGCGTCGGGAAGGGCATAGGCACCGGGGAGCTGTTTTTT.

V usage is TRBV19 and J usage is TRBJ2-3; 9 bases agree with TRBD2. Germline lookup yields CDR1 LNHDA and CDR2 SQIVND (reference sequence). Germline trimming cut 9 bases from V and 4 bases from J; bases unmatched to any gene: 5. CDR3 length: 13 residues. In DNA form, the CDR3 reads TGTGCCAGCGGGACTAGCTTGGCAGATACGCAGTATTTT. It encodes CASGTSLADTQYF.

V usage is TRBV30 and J usage is TRBJ1-2, with D tentatively TRBD1 (5 bases). V was shortened by 4 bases and J by 8 bases, with 14 bases between the two germline ends. The CDR3 spans 12 residues. Germline V gene data show CDR1 as GTSNPN and CDR2 as SVGIG (reference sequence). CDR3 in amino acids: CAWNVGQRGYTF. The CDR3 nucleotides read TGTGCCTGGAATGTGGGGCAACGAGGCTACACCTTC.

The gene calls are TRBV6-2 or TRBV6-3 and TRBJ2-7; 10 bases agree with TRBD2. Germline V gene data show CDR1 as MNHEY and CDR2 as SVGEGT. This CDR3 is 22 amino acids long. The J segment lost 4 bases and the V segment lost 6 bases, leaving 30 bases of the junction unmatched. The CDR3 sequence: CASSPTLFPTSGTTPGLYEQYF. CDR3 DNA sequence: TGTGCCAGCAGCCCGACGTTGTTCCCTACTAGCGGGACCACCCCGGGGCTTTACGAGCAGTACTTC.

The chain joins TRBV11-2 to TRBJ1-2; 11 positions agree with TRBD1. Trimming took 3 bases from V and 4 from J; bases not matched to a gene: 4. The germline gives CDR1 SGHAT, CDR2 FQNNGV. This CDR3 comprises 15 residues. The CDR3 region is CASSLGQGVSYGYTF. In DNA form, the CDR3 reads TGTGCCAGCAGCTTGGGACAGGGGGTTTCCTATGGCTACACCTTC. Drawing the rest from reference TRBV11-2 and TRBJ1-2, the complete variable domain is EAGVAQSPRYKIIEKRQSVAFWCNPISGHATLYWYQQILGQGPKLLIQFQNNGVVDDSQLPKDRFSAERLKGVDSTLKIQPAKLEDSAVYLCASSLGQGVSYGYTFGSGTRLTVV.